The 6 T cell receptor beta chains listed next were all sequenced from one sample in a study of T cells expressing NK-cell markers. TCRdb reprocessed the 5' RACE reads, with one entry per CDR3 protein and no DNA. The sample table sets out about 370,000 distinct CDR3 sequences. Material: blood T cells: a sorted CD56 or NKG2C T cell subset, CD4+ or CD8+ T cells, or bulk PBMC T cells (not recorded which). The receptors originated from a woman between 50 and 59 years old in good health.

The J gene is TRBJ2-5, the V gene TRBV20-1; the TRBD1 assignment by TCRdb is unverifiable without DNA. Germline values: CDR1 DFQATT, CDR2 SNEGSKA (reference sequence). The CDR3 sequence is 16 residues long. CDR3: CSARELKGDSEETQYF.

CDR3 loop: CASNQGADTGELFF. This chain joins TRBV10-2 and TRBJ2-2. Germline V gives CDR1 WSHSY, CDR2 SAAADI. CDR3 length: 14 amino acids.

The chain links TRBV21-1 to TRBJ2-3; TCRdb proposes TRBD2, but this gene call is untestable without DNA. TRBV21-1 is a documented pseudogene. The CDR3 runs to 14 residues. This CDR3 is CASSKGRRPDTQYF.

The chain is built from TRBV12-3 or TRBV12-4 and TRBJ1-5. CDR3 length equals 15 residues. CDR3 amino acids: CASSLMWEINQPQHF.

The chain couples TRBV12-3 or TRBV12-4 to TRBJ1-1; the TCRdb D gene call, TRBD1, has no DNA to confirm it. This CDR3 region has 15 residues. The CDR3 spells CASSLHPRGLTEAFF.

This chain uses TRBV7-9 with TRBJ2-3; TCRdb's D call of TRBD1 is untestable without DNA. CDR3 length: 12 amino acids. The V gene's germline CDR1 is SEHNR and CDR2 FQNEAQ (reference sequence). The CDR3 spells CATGSRADTQYF.